One and the same sample provided the 22 T cell receptor beta chains below, sequenced in a study of blood T cell repertoires in COVID-19. Here immunoSEQ multiplex PCR was the method, and the copy in TCRdb shows in-frame clones only, minus some. In the table there are roughly 100,000 clones, approximately 84% of which are singletons. The sample taken for sequencing was peripheral blood. The source of these receptors is a human donor in a cohort sampled during active COVID-19.

This chain uses TRBV3-1 (or the pseudogene TRBV3-2) with TRBJ2-3, with TRBD2 matching over 7 bases. J lost 0 bases, V lost 0 bases, and 9 bases had no gene match. The CDR3 totals 18 residues. Germline CDR1 and CDR2: LGHDT and YNNKEL (reference sequence). This CDR3 reads CASSQEQVLAASTDTQYF. DNA of the CDR3: TGTGCCAGCAGCCAAGAGCAAGTGCTAGCGGCTAGCACAGATACGCAGTATTTT.

This sequence joins TRBV7-6 and TRBJ2-7, with 9 positions matching TRBD2. The V gene's germline CDR1 is SGHVS and CDR2 FNYEAQ. With V trimmed by 0 bases and J by 0 bases, 3 bases remained unmatched. The CDR3 is made up of 16 amino acids. As DNA, the CDR3 is TGTGCCAGCAGCTTAGCCCCTAGCGGGAACTCCTACGAGCAGTACTTC. Translating it yields CASSLAPSGNSYEQYF.

The V call is TRBV6-1, the J call TRBJ2-5; no reliable D call. The CDR3 extends over 12 amino acids. V lost 3 bases and J lost 4, with 6 bases in between. Germline V gene sequence: CDR1 MNHNS, CDR2 SASEGT. As DNA, the CDR3 is TGTGCCAGCAGTGACAGAGGAGAGACCCAGTACTTC. It encodes CASSDRGETQYF.

The V gene is TRBV25-1, the J gene TRBJ2-5; no definite D call. V dropped 4 bases and J dropped 3 bases, with 9 bases sitting between them. The CDR3 extends over 13 amino acids. Germline V lookup: CDR1 MGHDK, CDR2 SYGVNS. The DNA of the CDR3 is TGTGCCAGCAGTGGCCCATTAGAAGAGACCCAGTACTTC. Protein product: CASSGPLEETQYF. Supplemented by reference TRBV25-1 and TRBJ2-5, the full variable domain reads EADIYQTPRYLVIGTGKKITLECSQTMGHDKMYWYQQDPGMELHLIHYSYGVNSTEKGDLSSESTVSRIRTEHFPLTLESARPSHTSQYLCASSGPLEETQYFGPGTRLLVL.

The chain employs TRBV7-2 and TRBJ1-4; possible D gene TRBD1, 6 bases. Trimming removed 3 bases at V and 7 bases at J, with 12 bases between. The germline CDR1 and CDR2 sequences are SGHTA and FQGNSA. The CDR3 spans 14 residues. The CDR3: CASSFPGQGEKLFF. Here the CDR3 DNA reads TGTGCCAGCAGCTTCCCGGGACAAGGTGAAAAACTGTTTTTT.

The J gene is TRBJ1-1, the V gene TRBV4-1; tentative D call: TRBD1 (5 bases). The germline gives CDR1 MGHRA, CDR2 YSYEKL. V lost 0 bases, J lost 3 bases, and 11 bases lay in between. This CDR3 has 15 residues. The CDR3 is CASSQDQGRYTEAFF. The CDR3 DNA is TGCGCCAGCAGCCAAGATCAGGGAAGGTACACTGAAGCTTTCTTT.

This chain links TRBV28 with TRBJ2-4; D remains ambiguous. CDR1 and CDR2 from the germline V gene are MDHEN and SYDVKM. The CDR3 totals 16 residues. Trimming left V 1 base short and J 2 bases short, with 12 bases between. The chain's CDR3 is CASSLYPNGPKNIQYF. CDR3 sequence (DNA): TGTGCCAGCAGTTTATATCCGAATGGGCCCAAAAACATTCAGTACTTC.

The sample holds one count of this clone. This chain connects TRBV5-1 to TRBJ1-2, with a possible D match to TRBD1 (6 bases). The CDR3 runs to 16 residues. The germline V gene has CDR1 SGHRS and CDR2 YFSETQ. The ends were cut back, 5 bases at V and 0 bases at J, with 17 bases in the middle. Written as DNA, the CDR3 is TGCGCCAGCAGTCCGGGACAATCGTTCCCTAACTATGGCTACACCTTC. This translates into CASSPGQSFPNYGYTF.

The chain has TRBV2 and TRBJ1-5; perhaps TRBD1 as D (5 bases). CDR3 length equals 15 residues. With 3 bases removed from V and 2 bases from J, the gap between germline ends came to 11 bases. Germline lookup yields CDR1 SNHLY and CDR2 FYNNEI. The CDR3 is CASSDRGVRNQPQHF. CDR3 DNA: TGTGCCAGCAGTGACCGGGGGGTCCGCAATCAGCCCCAGCATTTT.

Here the CDR3 reads CASSLAAPLEQYF. Here the CDR3 DNA reads TGTGCCAGCAGTTTAGCGGCCCCTTTGGAGCAGTACTTC. V usage is TRBV12-3 or TRBV12-4 and J usage is TRBJ2-7, with D unclear. The CDR3 sequence is 13 residues long. V lost 0 bases and J 7 bases, leaving 10 bases between the germline ends.

V gene TRBV19 combines with J gene TRBJ1-1; D is undetermined. CDR3 size: 15 residues. V was pared by 1 base and J by 1 base, with 10 bases between. Per germline, CDR1 LNHDA and CDR2 SQIVND (reference sequence). CDR3 DNA: TGTGCCAGTAGTATAGGCCTAGGGAGGAACACTGAAGCTTTCTTT. Translating gives CASSIGLGRNTEAFF.

The chain joins TRBV19 to TRBJ1-5; a possible D gene is TRBD1 (6 bases). V lost 3 bases, J lost 5 bases, and 11 bases lay in between. In germline, CDR1 is LNHDA, CDR2 SQIVND (reference sequence). The CDR3 runs 14 residues. CDR3 residues: CASSILGHDQPQHF. The CDR3 bases are TGTGCCAGTAGTATTCTGGGACACGATCAGCCCCAGCATTTT.

V usage is TRBV11-2 and J usage is TRBJ2-7; tentative D call: TRBD1 (6 bases). Deletions cut 8 bases from V and 5 bases from J, with 22 bases between. The germline CDR1 and CDR2 sequences are SGHAT and FQNNGV. The CDR3 covers 15 residues. The CDR3 here is CASRPQDRVANEQYF. The CDR3 DNA sequence: TGTGCCAGCCGACCCCAGGACAGAGTAGCCAACGAGCAGTACTTC.

The rearrangement links TRBV21-1 to TRBJ2-7; TRBD1 was called by the table and not checked on the DNA. TRBV21-1 is termed a pseudogene. The CDR3 runs 17 residues. The CDR3 is CASSKVVGTGDTYEQYF. The CDR3 bases are TGTGCCAGCAGCAAAGTCGTCGGGACAGGTGATACCTACGAGCAGTACTTC.

The chain combines TRBV6-1 with TRBJ2-1, with unresolved D. The CDR3 covers 16 residues. Trimming removed 4 bases from V and 4 bases from J, with 17 bases in between. Germline-derived CDR1 and CDR2 are MNHNS and SASEGT. The CDR3 DNA follows: TGTGCCAGCAGTGGCTCTGGGCGCAGCAAATACAATGAGCAGTTCTTC. This translates into CASSGSGRSKYNEQFF.

The genes are TRBV19 and TRBJ1-2; perhaps TRBD1 as D (5 bases). V was cut by 3 bases and J by 7 bases, with 15 bases left in between. Germline-derived CDR1 and CDR2 are LNHDA and SQIVND (reference sequence). The CDR3 consists of 14 residues. CDR3 region: CASSIGRDGLGYTF. The DNA for the CDR3 is TGTGCCAGTAGTATCGGGAGGGACGGTCTTGGCTACACCTTC.

V and J are TRBV9 and TRBJ2-1; the match to TRBD2 covers 8 bases. The CDR3 extends over 15 amino acids. J lost 6 bases, V lost 1 base, and 6 bases had no gene match. Germline values: CDR1 SGDLS, CDR2 YYNGEE. CDR3 nucleotides: TGTGCCAGCAGCGTATTCGGCGGGGGGTCCAATGAGCAGTTCTTC. Its protein is CASSVFGGGSNEQFF.

This chain connects TRBV27 to TRBJ2-5; 11 bases are shared with TRBD2. The CDR3 extends over 16 amino acids. CDR1 and CDR2 from the germline V gene are MNHEY and SMNVEV (reference sequence). Trimming took 5 bases from V and 2 from J; bases not matched to a gene: 7. The CDR3 sequence is CASSPSTSGIQETQYF. In DNA form, the CDR3 reads TGTGCCAGCAGTCCCTCGACTAGCGGGATTCAAGAGACCCAGTACTTC.

The rearrangement uses TRBV2 and TRBJ1-4; D uncertain. In germline, CDR1 is SNHLY, CDR2 FYNNEI. This CDR3 is 15 amino acids long. Trimming cost V 2 bases and J 0 bases, with 7 bases left between them. CDR3 nucleotides: TGTGCCAGCAGTGAAAGCGCAGCAACTAATGAAAAACTGTTTTTT. Translated, it gives CASSESAATNEKLFF.

V and J are TRBV5-4 and TRBJ2-2, with TRBD2 matching over 7 bases. Germline V gene data show CDR1 as SGHNT and CDR2 as YYREEE (reference sequence). The V segment lost 4 bases and the J segment 5 bases; nucleotides outside the gene matches: 11. There are 16 residues in the CDR3. This CDR3 reads CASSPRGGGGTGELFF. CDR3 DNA: TGTGCCAGCAGCCCCCGGGGCGGGGGTGGTACCGGGGAGCTGTTTTTT.

This clone came up once. V and J are TRBV15 and TRBJ1-6, with unresolved D. V lost 5 bases and J lost 2, with 13 bases in between. The germline V gene has CDR1 LNHNV and CDR2 YYDKDF (reference sequence). The CDR3 spans 16 residues. CDR3 in amino acids: CATSRGRATYNSPLHF. The CDR3 DNA reads TGTGCCACCAGCCGAGGGAGGGCTACCTATAATTCACCCCTCCACTTT.

J is TRBJ1-2 and V is TRBV7-2; 7 bases map to TRBD1. The CDR3 length is 14 residues. Trimming removed 5 bases from V and 5 bases from J; junction bases left unmatched: 8. The V gene's germline CDR1 is SGHTA and CDR2 FQGNSA. Here the CDR3 DNA reads TGTGCCAGCAGCACCGGGACAGAGGCTTATGGCTACACCTTC. As protein: CASSTGTEAYGYTF.